This entry features one T cell receptor beta chain sequence. Germline loops: CDR1 SGHTA, CDR2 FQGNSA. Trimming removed 0 bases from V and 1 base from J; junction bases left unmatched: 5. The CDR3 length is 16 residues. This entry belongs to a study of T cell changes during pregnancy in multiple sclerosis. TCRdb's table, derived via immunoSEQ multiplex PCR, lists solely in-frame clones and lacks some. Among 65,000 to 70,000 clones listed, roughly 92% were seen once. The chain carries TRBV7-2 and TRBJ2-7; TRBD2 matches at 8 bases. This specimen was peripheral blood, taken in the third trimester of pregnancy. The TCR sequence derives from a female donor in good health, enrolled as a control in a pregnancy study. CDR3 in DNA: TGTGCCAGCAGCTTAGCGCGGGTAGCGGGGTCCTACGAGCAGTACTTC. Translation gives CASSLARVAGSYEQYF.